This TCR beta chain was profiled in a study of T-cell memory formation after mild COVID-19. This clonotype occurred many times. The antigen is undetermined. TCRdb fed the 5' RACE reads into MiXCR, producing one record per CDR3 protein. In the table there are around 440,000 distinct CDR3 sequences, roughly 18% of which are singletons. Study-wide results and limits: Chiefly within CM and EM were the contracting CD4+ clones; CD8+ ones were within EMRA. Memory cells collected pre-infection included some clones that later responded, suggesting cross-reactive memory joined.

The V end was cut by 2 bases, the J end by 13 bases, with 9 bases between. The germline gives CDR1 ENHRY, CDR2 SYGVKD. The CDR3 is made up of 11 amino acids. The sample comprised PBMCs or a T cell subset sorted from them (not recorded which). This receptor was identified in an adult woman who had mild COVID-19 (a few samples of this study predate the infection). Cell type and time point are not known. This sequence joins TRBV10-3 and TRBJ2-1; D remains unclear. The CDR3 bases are TGTGCCATCAGTGAGGCGGTAGGACAGTTCTTC. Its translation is CAISEAVGQFF.